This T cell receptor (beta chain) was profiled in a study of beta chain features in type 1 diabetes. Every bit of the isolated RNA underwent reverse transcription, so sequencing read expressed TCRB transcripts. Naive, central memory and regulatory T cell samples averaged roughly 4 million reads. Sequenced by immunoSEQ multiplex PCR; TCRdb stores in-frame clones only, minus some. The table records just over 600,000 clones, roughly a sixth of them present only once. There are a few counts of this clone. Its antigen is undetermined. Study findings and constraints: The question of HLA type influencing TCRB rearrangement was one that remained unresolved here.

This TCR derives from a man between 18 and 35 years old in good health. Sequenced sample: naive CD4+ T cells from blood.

CDR3 sequence reads: CASSKPGASEQYF. CDR3 bases: TGCGCCAGCAGCAAACCGGGGGCAAGCGAGCAGTACTTC. This chain joins TRBV5-1 and TRBJ2-7; either TRBD1 or TRBD2 may fit D (6 bases each). With 4 bases removed from V and 6 bases from J, the gap between germline ends came to 14 bases. The length of the CDR3 is 13 residues. Germline V lookup: CDR1 SGHRS, CDR2 YFSETQ.